This TCR beta chain was captured by sequencing in a study of blood T cell repertoires in COVID-19. Sequenced by immunoSEQ multiplex PCR; TCRdb stores in-frame clones only, minus some. Of about 250,000 clones in the sample, 80% to 95% are singletons; the top ten hold 0.83%. The CDR3 totals 16 residues. Unmatched junction bases numbered 11, after V lost 5 bases and J lost 2 bases. Germline CDR1 is SGHVS and CDR2 is FNYEAQ. The chain recombines TRBV7-6 with TRBJ2-7; 8 nucleotides match TRBD2. Sequencing was carried out using peripheral blood. The clonotype was recovered from a man aged 25 to 45 with COVID-19, enrolled during active disease. CDR3: CASSGQRLARTYEQYF. CDR3 sequence (DNA): TGTGCCAGCAGCGGACAACGACTAGCGAGAACCTACGAGCAGTACTTC.